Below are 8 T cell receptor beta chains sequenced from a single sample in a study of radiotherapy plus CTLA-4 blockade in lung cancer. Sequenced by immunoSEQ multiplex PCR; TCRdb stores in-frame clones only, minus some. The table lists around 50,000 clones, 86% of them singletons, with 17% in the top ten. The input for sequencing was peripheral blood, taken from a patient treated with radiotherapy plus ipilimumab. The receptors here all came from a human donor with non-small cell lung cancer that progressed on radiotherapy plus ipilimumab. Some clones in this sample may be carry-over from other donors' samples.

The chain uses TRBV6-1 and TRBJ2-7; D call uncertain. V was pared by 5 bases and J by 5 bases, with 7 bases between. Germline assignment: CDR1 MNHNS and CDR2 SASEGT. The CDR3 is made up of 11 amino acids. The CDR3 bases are TGTGCCAGCAGTTACATCGACGAGCAGTACTTC. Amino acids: CASSYIDEQYF.

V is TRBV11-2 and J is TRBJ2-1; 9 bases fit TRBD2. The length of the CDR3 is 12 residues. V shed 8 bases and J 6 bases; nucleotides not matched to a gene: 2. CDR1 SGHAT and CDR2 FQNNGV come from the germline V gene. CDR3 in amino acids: CASPAGGNEQFF. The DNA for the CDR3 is TGTGCCAGCCCAGCGGGAGGCAATGAGCAGTTCTTC.

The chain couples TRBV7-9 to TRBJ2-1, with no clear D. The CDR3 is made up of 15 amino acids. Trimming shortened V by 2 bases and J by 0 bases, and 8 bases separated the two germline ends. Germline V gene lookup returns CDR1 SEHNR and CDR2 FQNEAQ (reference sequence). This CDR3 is CASSLTRSSYNEQFF. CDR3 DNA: TGTGCCAGCAGCTTAACCCGGAGCTCCTACAATGAGCAGTTCTTC.

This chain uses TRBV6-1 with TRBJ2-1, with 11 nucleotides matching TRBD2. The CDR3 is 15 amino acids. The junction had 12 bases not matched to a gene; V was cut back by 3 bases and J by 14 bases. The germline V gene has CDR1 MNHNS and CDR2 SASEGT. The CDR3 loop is CASSDWISGRASEFF. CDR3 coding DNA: TGTGCCAGCAGTGATTGGATTAGCGGGAGGGCCTCTGAGTTCTTC.

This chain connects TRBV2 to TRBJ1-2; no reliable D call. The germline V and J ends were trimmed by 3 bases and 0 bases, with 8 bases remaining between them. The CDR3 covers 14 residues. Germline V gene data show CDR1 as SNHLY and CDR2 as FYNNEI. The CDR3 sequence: CASSDPRANYGYTF. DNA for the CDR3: TGTGCCAGCAGTGATCCGCGAGCTAACTATGGCTACACCTTC.

In DNA form, the CDR3 reads TGTGCCAGCAGCTTAAGAGGGACTAGCGGGGAGACCCAGTACTTC. This encodes CASSLRGTSGETQYF. The chain employs TRBV7-2 and TRBJ2-5; TRBD2 agrees at 12 bases. Germline V gene data show CDR1 as SGHTA and CDR2 as FQGNSA. The CDR3 is made up of 15 amino acids. V was clipped by 2 bases and J by 5 bases; unmatched bases: 3.

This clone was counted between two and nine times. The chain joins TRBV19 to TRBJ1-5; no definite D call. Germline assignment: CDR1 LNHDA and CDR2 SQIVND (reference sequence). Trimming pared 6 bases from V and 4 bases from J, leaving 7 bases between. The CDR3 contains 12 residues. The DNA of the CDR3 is TGTGCCAGTAGAAACACGAATCAGCCCCAGCATTTT. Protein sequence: CASRNTNQPQHF.

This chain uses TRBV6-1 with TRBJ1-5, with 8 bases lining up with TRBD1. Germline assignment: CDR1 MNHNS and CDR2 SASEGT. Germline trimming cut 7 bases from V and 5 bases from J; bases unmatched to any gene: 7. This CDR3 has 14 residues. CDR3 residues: CASNTGGEDQPQHF. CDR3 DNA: TGTGCCAGCAACACAGGGGGGGAAGATCAGCCCCAGCATTTT.